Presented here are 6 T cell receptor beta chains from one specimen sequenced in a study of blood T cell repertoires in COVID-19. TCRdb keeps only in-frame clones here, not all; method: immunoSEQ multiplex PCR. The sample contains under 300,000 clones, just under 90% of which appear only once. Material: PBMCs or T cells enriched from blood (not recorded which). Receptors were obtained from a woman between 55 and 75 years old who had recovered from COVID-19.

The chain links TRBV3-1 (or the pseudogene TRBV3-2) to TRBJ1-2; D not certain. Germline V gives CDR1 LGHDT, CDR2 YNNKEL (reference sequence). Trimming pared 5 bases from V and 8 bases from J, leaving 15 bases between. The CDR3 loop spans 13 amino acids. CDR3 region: CASSSSERAGYTF. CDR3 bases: TGTGCCAGCAGCTCCTCCGAGAGGGCGGGCTACACCTTC.

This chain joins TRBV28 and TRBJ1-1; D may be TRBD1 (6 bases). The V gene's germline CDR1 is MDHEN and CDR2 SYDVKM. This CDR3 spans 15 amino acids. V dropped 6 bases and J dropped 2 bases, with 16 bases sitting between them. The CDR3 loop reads CASSPTRTANTEAFF. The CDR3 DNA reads TGTGCCAGCAGCCCGACCCGGACAGCTAACACTGAAGCTTTCTTT.

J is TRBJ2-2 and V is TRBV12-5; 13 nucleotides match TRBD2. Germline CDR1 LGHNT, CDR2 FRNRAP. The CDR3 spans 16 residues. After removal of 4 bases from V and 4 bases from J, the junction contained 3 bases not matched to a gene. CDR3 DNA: TGTGCTAGTGGTTCGGGACTAGCGGGACTCACCGGGGAGCTGTTTTTT. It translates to CASGSGLAGLTGELFF.

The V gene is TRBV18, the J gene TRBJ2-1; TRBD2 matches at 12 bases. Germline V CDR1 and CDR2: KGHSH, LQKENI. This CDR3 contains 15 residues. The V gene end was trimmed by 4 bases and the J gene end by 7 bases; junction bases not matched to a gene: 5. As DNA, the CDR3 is TGTGCCAGCTCACAATGGACTAGCGGGGAGAATGAGCAGTTCTTC. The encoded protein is CASSQWTSGENEQFF. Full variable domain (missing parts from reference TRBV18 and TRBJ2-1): NAGVMQNPRHLVRRRGQEARLRCSPMKGHSHVYWYRQLPEEGLKFMVYLQKENIIDESGMPKERFSAEFPKEGPSILRIQQVVRGDSAAYFCASSQWTSGENEQFFGPGTRLTVL.

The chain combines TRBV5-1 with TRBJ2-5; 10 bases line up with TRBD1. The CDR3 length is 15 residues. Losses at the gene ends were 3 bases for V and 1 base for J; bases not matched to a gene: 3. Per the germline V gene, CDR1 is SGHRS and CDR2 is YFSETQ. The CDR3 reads CASSSGQGVQETQYF. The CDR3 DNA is TGCGCCAGCAGCTCTGGACAGGGGGTCCAAGAGACCCAGTACTTC. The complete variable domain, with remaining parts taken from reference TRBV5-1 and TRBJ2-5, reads KAGVTQTPRYLIKTRGQQVTLSCSPISGHRSVSWYQQTPGQGLQFLFEYFSETQRNKGNFPGRFSGRQFSNSRSEMNVSTLELGDSALYLCASSSGQGVQETQYFGPGTRLLVL.

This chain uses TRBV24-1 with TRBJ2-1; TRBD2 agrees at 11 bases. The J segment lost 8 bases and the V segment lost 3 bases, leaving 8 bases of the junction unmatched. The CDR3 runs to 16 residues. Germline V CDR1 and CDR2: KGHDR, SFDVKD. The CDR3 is CATSDPTSGSFDEQFF. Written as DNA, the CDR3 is TGTGCCACCAGTGATCCCACTAGCGGGAGTTTCGATGAGCAGTTCTTC.